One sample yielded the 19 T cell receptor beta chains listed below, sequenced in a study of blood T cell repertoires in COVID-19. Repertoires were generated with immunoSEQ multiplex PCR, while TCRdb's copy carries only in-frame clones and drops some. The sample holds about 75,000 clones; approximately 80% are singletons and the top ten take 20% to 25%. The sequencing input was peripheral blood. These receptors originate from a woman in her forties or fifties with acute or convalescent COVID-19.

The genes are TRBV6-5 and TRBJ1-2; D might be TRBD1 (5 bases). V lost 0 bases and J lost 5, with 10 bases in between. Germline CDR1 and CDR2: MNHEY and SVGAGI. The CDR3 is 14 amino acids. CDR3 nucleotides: TGTGCCAGCAGTTACTCGCCAGGGTGGTATGGCTACACCTTC. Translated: CASSYSPGWYGYTF.

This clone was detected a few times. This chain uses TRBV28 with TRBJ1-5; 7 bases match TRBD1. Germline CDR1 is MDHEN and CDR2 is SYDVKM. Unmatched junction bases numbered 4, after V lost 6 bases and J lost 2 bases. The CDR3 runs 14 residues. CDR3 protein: CASSSDRGNQPQHF. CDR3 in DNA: TGTGCCAGCAGCTCCGACAGGGGCAATCAGCCCCAGCATTTT.

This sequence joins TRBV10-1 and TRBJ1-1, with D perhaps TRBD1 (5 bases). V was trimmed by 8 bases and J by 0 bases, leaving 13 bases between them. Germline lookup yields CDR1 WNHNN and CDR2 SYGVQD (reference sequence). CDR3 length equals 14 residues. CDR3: CASPRGRLNTEAFF. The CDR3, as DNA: TGCGCCAGCCCCCGGGGGAGGTTGAACACTGAAGCTTTCTTT.

CDR3 coding DNA: TGCAGTTTGGATCAGGGGCACAATGAGCAGTTCTTC. As protein: CSLDQGHNEQFF. The chain combines TRBV29-1 with TRBJ2-1; possibly TRBD1 for D (6 bases). Germline CDR1 and CDR2: SQVTM and ANQGSEA. The CDR3 sequence is 12 residues long.

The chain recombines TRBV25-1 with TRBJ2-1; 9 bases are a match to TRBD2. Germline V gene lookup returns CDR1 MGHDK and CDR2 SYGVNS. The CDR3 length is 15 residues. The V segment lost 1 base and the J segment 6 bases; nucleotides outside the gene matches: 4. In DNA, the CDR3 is TGTGCCAGCAGTGAATTCGAGCGGGGGGTCAATGAGCAGTTCTTC. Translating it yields CASSEFERGVNEQFF.

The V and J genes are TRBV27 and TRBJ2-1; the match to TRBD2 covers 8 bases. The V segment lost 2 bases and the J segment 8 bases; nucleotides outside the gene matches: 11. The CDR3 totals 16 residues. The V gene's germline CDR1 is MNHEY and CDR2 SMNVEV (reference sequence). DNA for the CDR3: TGTGCCAGCAGTTTAAAGGCGGGGGGCTATGGGTATGAGCAGTTCTTC. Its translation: CASSLKAGGYGYEQFF.

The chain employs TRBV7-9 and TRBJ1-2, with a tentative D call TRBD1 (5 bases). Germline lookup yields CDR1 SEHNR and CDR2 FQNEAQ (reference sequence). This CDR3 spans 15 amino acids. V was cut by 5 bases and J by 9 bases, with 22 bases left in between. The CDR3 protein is CASSRAGGEHLRYTF. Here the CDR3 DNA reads TGTGCCAGCAGCCGAGCGGGGGGTGAGCATCTCCGCTACACCTTC.

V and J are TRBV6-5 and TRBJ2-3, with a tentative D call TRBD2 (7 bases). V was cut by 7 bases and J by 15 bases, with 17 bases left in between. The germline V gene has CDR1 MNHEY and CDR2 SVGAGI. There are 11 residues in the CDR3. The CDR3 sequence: CASKAAGAKYF. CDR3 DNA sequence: TGTGCCAGCAAGGCGGCGGGGGCGAAATATTTT.

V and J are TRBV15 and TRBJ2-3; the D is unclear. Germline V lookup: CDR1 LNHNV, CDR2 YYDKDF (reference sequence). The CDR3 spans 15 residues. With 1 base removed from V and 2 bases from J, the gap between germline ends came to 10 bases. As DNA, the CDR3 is TGTGCCACCAGCAGAGGAGATATAAACACAGATACGCAGTATTTT. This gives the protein CATSRGDINTDTQYF.

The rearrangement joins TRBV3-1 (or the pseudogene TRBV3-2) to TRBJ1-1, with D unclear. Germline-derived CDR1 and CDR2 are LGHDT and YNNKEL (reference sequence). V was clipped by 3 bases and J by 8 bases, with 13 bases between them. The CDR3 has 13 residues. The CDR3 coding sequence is TGTGCCAGCAGCCAGTCCACGTTGCGGGAAGCTTTCTTT. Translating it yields CASSQSTLREAFF.

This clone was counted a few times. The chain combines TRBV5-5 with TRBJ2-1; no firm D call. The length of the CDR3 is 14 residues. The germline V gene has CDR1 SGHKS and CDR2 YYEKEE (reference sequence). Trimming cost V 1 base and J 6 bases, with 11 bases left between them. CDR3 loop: CASSLTNRPNEQFF. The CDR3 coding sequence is TGTGCCAGCAGCTTGACGAACAGACCCAATGAGCAGTTCTTC.

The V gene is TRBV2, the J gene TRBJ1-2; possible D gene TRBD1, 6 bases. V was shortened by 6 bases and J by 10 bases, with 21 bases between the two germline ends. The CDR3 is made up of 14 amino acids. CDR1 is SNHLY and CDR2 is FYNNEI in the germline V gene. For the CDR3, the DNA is TGTGCCAGCAGCGGTATACAGGGAGGGAAAGCCTACACCTTC. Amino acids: CASSGIQGGKAYTF. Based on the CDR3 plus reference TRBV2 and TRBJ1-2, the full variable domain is EPEVTQTPSHQVTQMGQEVILRCVPISNHLYFYWYRQILGQKVEFLVSFYNNEISEKSEIFDDQFSVERPDGSNFTLKIRSTKLEDSAMYFCASSGIQGGKAYTFGSGTRLTVV.

The CDR3 region is CASSFLAGGPSTLQETQYF. CDR3 sequence (DNA): TGTGCCAGCAGCTTCTTAGCGGGGGGGCCCTCCACCCTACAAGAGACCCAGTACTTC. The chain has TRBV6-2 or TRBV6-3 and TRBJ2-5, with 11 bases identical to TRBD2. The length of the CDR3 is 19 residues. The germline V gene has CDR1 MNHEY and CDR2 SVGEGT. Trimming removed 6 bases from V and 2 bases from J; junction bases left unmatched: 17.

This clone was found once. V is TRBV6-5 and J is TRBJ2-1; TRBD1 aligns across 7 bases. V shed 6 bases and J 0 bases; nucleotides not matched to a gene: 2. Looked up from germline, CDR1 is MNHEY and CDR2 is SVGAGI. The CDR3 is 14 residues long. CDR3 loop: CASRWDSSYNEQFF. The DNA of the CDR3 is TGTGCCAGCAGGTGGGACAGCTCCTACAATGAGCAGTTCTTC.

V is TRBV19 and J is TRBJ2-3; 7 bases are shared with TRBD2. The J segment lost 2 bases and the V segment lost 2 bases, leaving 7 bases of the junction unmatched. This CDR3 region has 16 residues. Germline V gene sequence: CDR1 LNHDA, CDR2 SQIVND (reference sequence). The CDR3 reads CASSISGAGITDTQYF. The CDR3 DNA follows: TGTGCCAGTAGTATAAGCGGGGCGGGAATCACAGATACGCAGTATTTT.

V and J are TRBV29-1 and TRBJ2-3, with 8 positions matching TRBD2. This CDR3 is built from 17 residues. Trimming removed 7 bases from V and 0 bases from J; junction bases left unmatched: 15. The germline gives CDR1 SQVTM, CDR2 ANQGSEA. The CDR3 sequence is CSAYGPREGLSTDTQYF. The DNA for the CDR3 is TGCAGCGCCTATGGCCCCCGGGAGGGGCTTAGCACAGATACGCAGTATTTT.

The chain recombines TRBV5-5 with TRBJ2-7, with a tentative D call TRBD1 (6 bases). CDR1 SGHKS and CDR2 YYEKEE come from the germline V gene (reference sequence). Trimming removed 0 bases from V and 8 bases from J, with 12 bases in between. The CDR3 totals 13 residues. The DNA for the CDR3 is TGTGCCAGCAGCTTGGCCGCAGGGGAAAAGCAGTACTTC. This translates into CASSLAAGEKQYF.

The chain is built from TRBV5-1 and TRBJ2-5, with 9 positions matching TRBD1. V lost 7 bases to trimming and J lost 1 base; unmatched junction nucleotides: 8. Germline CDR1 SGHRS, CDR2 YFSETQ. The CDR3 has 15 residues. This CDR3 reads CASSLGTGPQETQYF. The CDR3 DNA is TGCGCCAGCTCCCTAGGGACAGGGCCCCAAGAGACCCAGTACTTC. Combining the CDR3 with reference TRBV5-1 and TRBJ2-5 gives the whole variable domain KAGVTQTPRYLIKTRGQQVTLSCSPISGHRSVSWYQQTPGQGLQFLFEYFSETQRNKGNFPGRFSGRQFSNSRSEMNVSTLELGDSALYLCASSLGTGPQETQYFGPGTRLLVL.

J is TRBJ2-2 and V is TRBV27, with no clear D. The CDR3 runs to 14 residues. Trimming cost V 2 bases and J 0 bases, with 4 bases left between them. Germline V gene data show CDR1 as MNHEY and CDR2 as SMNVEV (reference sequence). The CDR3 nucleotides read TGTGCCAGCAGTTTACTTTCGAACACCGGGGAGCTGTTTTTT. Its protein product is CASSLLSNTGELFF.